This TCR beta chain stems from a study of brain T cells in children with intractable seizures. To note about this clone: One end of the junction is discordant with germline, which a read error may explain.

Sequencing used immunoSEQ multiplex PCR; TCRdb keeps in-frame clones, though not all of them. The table lists approximately 23,000 clones, around 94% of them singletons. The CDR3 spans 13 residues. Germline loops: CDR1 LGHNA, CDR2 YNFKEQ. The source was peripheral blood, collected at surgery. The clonotype was recovered from a boy between 5 and 17 years old with focal cortical dysplasia and intractable seizures. The chain recombines TRBV4-2 with TRBJ1-3; D possibly corresponds to TRBD1 (5 bases). The CDR3 region is CASSQESLGDPTF. DNA of the CDR3: TGTGCCAGCAGCCAAGAGTCGCTTGGGGACCCCACTTTT.